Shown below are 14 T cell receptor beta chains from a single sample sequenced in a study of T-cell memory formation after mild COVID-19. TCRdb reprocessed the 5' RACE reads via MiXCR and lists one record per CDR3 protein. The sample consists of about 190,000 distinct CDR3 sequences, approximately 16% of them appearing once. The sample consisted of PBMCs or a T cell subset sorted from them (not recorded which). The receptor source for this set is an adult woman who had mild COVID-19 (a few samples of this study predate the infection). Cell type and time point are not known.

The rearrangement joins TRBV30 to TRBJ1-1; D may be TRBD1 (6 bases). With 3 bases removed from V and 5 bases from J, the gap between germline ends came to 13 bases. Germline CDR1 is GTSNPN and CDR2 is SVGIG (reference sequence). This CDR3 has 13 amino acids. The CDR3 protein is CAWRRGAGTEAFF. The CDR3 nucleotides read TGTGCCTGGAGGCGGGGGGCAGGGACTGAAGCTTTCTTT.

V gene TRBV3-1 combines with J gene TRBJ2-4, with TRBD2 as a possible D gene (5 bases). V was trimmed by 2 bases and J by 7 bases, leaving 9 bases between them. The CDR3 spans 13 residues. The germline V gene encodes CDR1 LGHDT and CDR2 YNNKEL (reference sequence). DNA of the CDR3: TGTGCCAGCAGCCAACAACCGGGGAACATTCAGTACTTC. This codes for CASSQQPGNIQYF.

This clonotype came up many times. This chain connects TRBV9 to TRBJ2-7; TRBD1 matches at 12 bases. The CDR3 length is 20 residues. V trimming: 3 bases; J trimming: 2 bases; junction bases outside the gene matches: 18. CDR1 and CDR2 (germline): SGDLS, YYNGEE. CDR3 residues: CASSARRDRGHLTLTYEQYF. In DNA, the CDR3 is TGTGCCAGCAGCGCTCGCCGGGACAGGGGGCACCTTACCCTTACCTACGAGCAGTACTTC. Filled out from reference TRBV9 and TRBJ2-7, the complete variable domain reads DSGVTQTPKHLITATGQRVTLRCSPRSGDLSVYWYQQSLDQGLQFLIQYYNGEERAKGNILERFSAQQFPDLHSELNLSSLELGDSALYFCASSARRDRGHLTLTYEQYFGPGTRLTVT.

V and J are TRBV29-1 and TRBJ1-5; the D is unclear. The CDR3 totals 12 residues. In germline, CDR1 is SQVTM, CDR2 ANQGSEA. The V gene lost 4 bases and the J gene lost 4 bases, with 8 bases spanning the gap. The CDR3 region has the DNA TGCAGCGTTGGTTTCAGAAATCAGCCCCAGCATTTT. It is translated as CSVGFRNQPQHF. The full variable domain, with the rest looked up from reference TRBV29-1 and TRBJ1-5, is SAVISQKPSRDICQRGTSLTIQCQVDSQVTMMFWYRQQPGQSLTLIATANQGSEATYESGFVIDKFPISRPNLTFSTLTVSNMSPEDSSIYLCSVGFRNQPQHFGDGTRLSIL.

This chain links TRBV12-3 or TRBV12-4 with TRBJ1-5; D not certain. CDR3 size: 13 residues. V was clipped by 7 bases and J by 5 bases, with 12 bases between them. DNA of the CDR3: TGTGCCAGCACCTCCCATCCGGATCAGCCCCAGCATTTT. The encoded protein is CASTSHPDQPQHF.

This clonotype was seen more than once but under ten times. DNA of the CDR3: TGTGCCAGCTCCAAACGGGGACTAGTCGGCGAGACCCAGTACTTC. It yields the protein CASSKRGLVGETQYF. This sequence joins TRBV7-8 and TRBJ2-5, with 8 bases that match TRBD2. CDR3 length: 15 amino acids. Unmatched junction bases numbered 13, after V lost 8 bases and J lost 5 bases. Germline V gene sequence: CDR1 SGHVS, CDR2 FQNEAQ.

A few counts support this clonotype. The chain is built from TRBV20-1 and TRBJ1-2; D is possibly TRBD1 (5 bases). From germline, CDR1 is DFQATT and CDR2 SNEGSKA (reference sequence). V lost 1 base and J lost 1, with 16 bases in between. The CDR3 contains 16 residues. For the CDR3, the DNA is TGCAGTGCTAGAGGGTCTAATCACGGGGGTAACTATGGCTACACCTTC. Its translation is CSARGSNHGGNYGYTF.

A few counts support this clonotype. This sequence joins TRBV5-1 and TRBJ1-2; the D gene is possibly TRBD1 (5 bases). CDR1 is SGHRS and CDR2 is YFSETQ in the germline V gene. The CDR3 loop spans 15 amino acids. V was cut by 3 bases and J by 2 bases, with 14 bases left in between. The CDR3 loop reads CASSWGDSTNYGYTF. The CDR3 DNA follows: TGCGCCAGCAGCTGGGGCGATAGTACCAACTATGGCTACACCTTC.

The CDR3 loop is CASSQGTGGFGYTF. In DNA, the CDR3 is TGTGCCAGCAGCCAAGGAACAGGGGGCTTTGGCTACACCTTC. This sequence joins TRBV14 and TRBJ1-2; TRBD1 matches at 9 bases. This CDR3 has 14 amino acids. The V segment lost 1 base and the J segment 7 bases; nucleotides outside the gene matches: 4. Germline CDR1 reads SGHDN; CDR2 reads FVKESK.

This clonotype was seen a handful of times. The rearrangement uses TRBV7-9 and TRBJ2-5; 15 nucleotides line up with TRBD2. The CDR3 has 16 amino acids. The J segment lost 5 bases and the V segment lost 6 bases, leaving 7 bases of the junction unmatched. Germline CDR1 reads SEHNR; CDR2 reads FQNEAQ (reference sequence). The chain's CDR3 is CASSPGLAGGLETQYF. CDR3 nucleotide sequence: TGTGCCAGCAGTCCCGGACTAGCGGGGGGGCTGGAGACCCAGTACTTC. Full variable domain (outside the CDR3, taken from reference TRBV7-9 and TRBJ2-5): DTGVSQNPRHKITKRGQNVTFRCDPISEHNRLYWYRQTLGQGPEFLTYFQNEAQLEKSRLLSDRFSAERPKGSFSTLEIQRTEQGDSAMYLCASSPGLAGGLETQYFGPGTRLLVL.

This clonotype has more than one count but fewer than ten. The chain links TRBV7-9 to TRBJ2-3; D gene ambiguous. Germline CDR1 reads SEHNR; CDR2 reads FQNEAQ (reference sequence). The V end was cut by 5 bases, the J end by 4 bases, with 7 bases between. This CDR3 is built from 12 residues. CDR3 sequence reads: CASSQNSDTQYF. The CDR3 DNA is TGTGCCAGCAGCCAAAATTCAGATACGCAGTATTTT.

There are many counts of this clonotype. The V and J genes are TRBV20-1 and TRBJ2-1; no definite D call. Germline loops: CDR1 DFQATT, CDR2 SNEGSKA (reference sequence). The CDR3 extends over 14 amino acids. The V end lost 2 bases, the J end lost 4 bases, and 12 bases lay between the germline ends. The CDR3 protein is CSARRSGLYNEQFF. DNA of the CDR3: TGCAGTGCTAGACGTTCAGGATTATACAATGAGCAGTTCTTC.

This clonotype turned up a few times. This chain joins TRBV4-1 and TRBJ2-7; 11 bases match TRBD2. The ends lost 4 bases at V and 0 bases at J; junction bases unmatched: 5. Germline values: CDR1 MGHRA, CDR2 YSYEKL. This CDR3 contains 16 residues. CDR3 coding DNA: TGCGCCAGCAGCCCCAGACTAGCGGGAAGCTCCTACGAGCAGTACTTC. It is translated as CASSPRLAGSSYEQYF.

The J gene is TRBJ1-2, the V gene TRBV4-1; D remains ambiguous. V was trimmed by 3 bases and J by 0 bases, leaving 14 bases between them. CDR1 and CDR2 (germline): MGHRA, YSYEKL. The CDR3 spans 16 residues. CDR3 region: CASSQPIQSPNYGYTF. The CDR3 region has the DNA TGCGCCAGCAGCCAGCCTATACAGTCGCCTAACTATGGCTACACCTTC.